This T cell receptor beta chain originates from a study of T cells in Graves' hyperthyroidism and ophthalmopathy. The wider study: Before any treatment, at initial diagnosis, peripheral blood was collected.

In its sample, this clonotype was seen many times. Ophthalmopathy patients had Clinical Activity Score at least 3, NOSPECS grade at least 4, duration under 3 months. Each diagnosis drew on symptoms, thyroxine, TRAb, thyroid ultrasound and orbital computed tomography findings. The CDR3 totals 14 residues. Germline V gene lookup returns CDR1 SNHLY and CDR2 FYNNEI. V lost 3 bases to trimming and J lost 2 bases, with 11 bases between them. Amplified TCR beta CDR3 regions came from RNA transcripts. RT-PCR in the first round (using the HTBI primer set) targeted the TCR CDR3. TCRdb recomputed calls from the multiplex PCR reads with MiXCR, one row per CDR3 protein. This table has almost 250,000 distinct CDR3 sequences, around 26% appearing once.

This receptor was obtained from a woman between 40 and 55 years old with Graves' ophthalmopathy. The sequenced sample was blood. V usage is TRBV2 and J usage is TRBJ2-7, with D perhaps matching TRBD2 (6 bases). This chain's CDR3 is CASSESGAPYEQYF. The CDR3 coding sequence is TGTGCCAGCAGTGAGTCGGGAGCCCCCTACGAGCAGTACTTC. Looking up the rest from reference TRBV2 and TRBJ2-7 gives the full variable domain: EPEVTQTPSHQVTQMGQEVILRCVPISNHLYFYWYRQILGQKVEFLVSFYNNEISEKSEIFDDQFSVERPDGSNFTLKIRSTKLEDSAMYFCASSESGAPYEQYFGPGTRLTVT.